This T cell receptor beta chain was observed in a study of blood T cell repertoires in COVID-19. Study-wide context: Whether acute or convalescent, the COVID-19 samples came from the United States, Italy and Spain. PBMCs, B-cell-depleted T cells, or T cells were the source of the cDNA or gDNA that made up the material.

In the authors' workflow: Estimates of nucleated cell counts were drawn from the amplification of reference gene primers. Clones were sequenced by immunoSEQ multiplex PCR, and TCRdb holds only the in-frame ones, with some missing. V, J and clone size reflect that table, while D and trimming were determined from the DNA. Found here are about 200,000 clones, 82% of them singletons; the top ten hold approximately 7.2%. The germline V gene encodes CDR1 SEHNR and CDR2 FQNEAQ (reference sequence). With 5 bases removed from V and 0 bases from J, the gap between germline ends came to 7 bases. This CDR3 spans 13 amino acids.

This clonotype originated in a human donor with acute or convalescent COVID-19. The donor label of this sample is uncertain. What was sequenced was peripheral blood. The J gene is TRBJ1-1, the V gene TRBV7-9, with D uncertain. In DNA, the CDR3 is TGTGCCAGCAGCCGCGGGGTGAACACTGAAGCTTTCTTT. Protein: CASSRGVNTEAFF.